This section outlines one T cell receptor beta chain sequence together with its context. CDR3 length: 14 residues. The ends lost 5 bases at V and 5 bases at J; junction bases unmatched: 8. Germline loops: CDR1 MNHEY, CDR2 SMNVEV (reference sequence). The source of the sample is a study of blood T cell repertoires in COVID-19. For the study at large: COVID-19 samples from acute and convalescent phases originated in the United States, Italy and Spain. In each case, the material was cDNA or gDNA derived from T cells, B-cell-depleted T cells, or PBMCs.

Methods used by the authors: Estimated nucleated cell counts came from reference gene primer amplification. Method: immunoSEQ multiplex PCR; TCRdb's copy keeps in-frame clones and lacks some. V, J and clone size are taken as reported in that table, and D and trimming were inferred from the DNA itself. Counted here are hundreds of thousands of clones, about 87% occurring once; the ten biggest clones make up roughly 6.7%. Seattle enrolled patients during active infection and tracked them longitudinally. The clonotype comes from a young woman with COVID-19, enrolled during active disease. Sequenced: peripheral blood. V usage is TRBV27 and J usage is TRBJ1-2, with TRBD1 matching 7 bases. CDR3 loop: CASSRDRGFYGYTF. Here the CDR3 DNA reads TGTGCCAGCAGTCGGGACAGAGGTTTTTATGGCTACACCTTC.